There are many counts of the clone carrying this T cell receptor (beta chain). As originally analysed: Per sample, the median was around 100,000 TCRs, with values from 23,224 to 690,600. TCRdb reprocessed the RACE reads with MiXCR, giving one entry per CDR3 protein. The V and J calls and clone size are TCRdb's, not the authors'. This table holds around 380,000 distinct CDR3 sequences, about 5.4% found once. The CDR3 is 14 residues long. Trimming took 7 bases from V and 7 from J, leaving 20 bases between them. CDR1 is DFQATT, CDR2 SNEGSKA, per germline (reference sequence). The sample comes from a study of human T cells and chemical hapten exposure. Time point indicated: pre-sensitization, week 0. As to treatment: therapeutic diphenylcyclopropenone sensitization with weekly scalp DPC.

The rearrangement links TRBV20-1 to TRBJ2-1; possible D gene TRBD2, 6 bases. This TCR came from a woman between 18 and 29 years old with alopecia areata. Some clones in this sample may be carry-over from other donors' samples. The material sequenced was whole blood, taken in connection with sensitization to the hapten diphenylcyclopropenone (DPC). In DNA, the CDR3 is TGCAGTGGCCAGACTAGTTCAGTGGGAAATGAGCAGTTCTTC. It translates to CSGQTSSVGNEQFF.